This TCR beta chain was identified in a study of T cells after yellow fever vaccination. Study overall: Low-cell-number fractions underwent preparation using SMART-Seq v4 Ultra Low Input. Study-wide results and caveats: Compared with primary, the secondary response was weaker and peaked at day 5, not 15. Abundant clonotypes from the bulk population could get into FACS-sorted repertoires as contaminants. Clonotypes found in both CD4 and CD8 compartments made up a small share.

The CDR3 covers 16 residues. The germline V and J ends were trimmed by 0 bases and 5 bases, with 11 bases remaining between them. CDR1 MNHEY and CDR2 SVGAGI come from the germline V gene. Comments on this clonotype: Its antigen is currently unknown.

TCRdb used MiXCR to reprocess the 5' RACE reads, holding one entry per CDR3 protein. The sample has nearly 300,000 distinct CDR3 sequences; less than 9.5% are singletons. This sequence originates from a man aged 18 to 35 who received the YFV17D yellow fever vaccine. The rearrangement links TRBV6-5 to TRBJ1-6; D gene ambiguous. The sample was CD4+ T cells sorted from PBMCs, taken 5 days after the yellow fever booster vaccination. CDR3 residues: CASSYSRAVNNSPLHF. The DNA for the CDR3 is TGTGCCAGCAGTTACTCCCGGGCCGTAAATAATTCACCCCTCCACTTT.